This is a list of T cell receptor beta chains from one sample in a study of T cells in Graves' hyperthyroidism and ophthalmopathy. TCRdb independently ran MiXCR on the multiplex PCR reads; one entry per CDR3 protein. The sample contains hundreds of thousands of distinct CDR3 sequences, over 35% of which appear only once. Source material: blood. These receptors all stem from a young man with Graves' hyperthyroidism. The CDR3 runs from the conserved cysteine through the conserved F or W. Each record gives: clone size, D gene, V gene, J gene, CDR3 DNA, CDR3 protein. A D gene is named only where the DNA matches it firmly. Rows give clone size only sometimes, using once, few, many, or a class for an expanded clone.

abundance: .; d_gene: TRBD1; v_gene: TRBV11-2; j_gene: TRBJ2-5; CDR3nt: TGTGCCAGCACCCCTGGGACAGGGAAGGACTACCCGAAGAAGACCCAGTACTTC; CDR3aa: CASTPGTGKDYPKKTQYF
abundance: many; d_gene: .; v_gene: TRBV29-1; j_gene: TRBJ1-2; CDR3nt: TGCAGCGTTGAAGACGGGTACTATGGCTACACCTTC; CDR3aa: CSVEDGYYGYTF
abundance: .; d_gene: TRBD1; v_gene: TRBV12-3/TRBV12-4; j_gene: TRBJ2-5; CDR3nt: TGTGCCAGCAGTACCAGGGACAGCCAAGAGACCCAGTACTTC; CDR3aa: CASSTRDSQETQYF
abundance: many; d_gene: .; v_gene: TRBV14; j_gene: TRBJ1-2; CDR3nt: TGTGCCAGCAGCCAAGTTTCGAACTATGGCTACACCTTC; CDR3aa: CASSQVSNYGYTF
abundance: .; d_gene: TRBD1; v_gene: TRBV16; j_gene: TRBJ1-2; CDR3nt: TGTGCCAGCAGGCCGATCCCGGGGACAGGGGATGGCTACACCTTC; CDR3aa: CASRPIPGTGDGYTF
abundance: .; d_gene: TRBD1; v_gene: TRBV10-2; j_gene: TRBJ2-5; CDR3nt: TGCGCCAGCACAGGGGGTAGGCAGACCCAGTACTTC; CDR3aa: CASTGGRQTQYF
abundance: few; d_gene: .; v_gene: TRBV12-3/TRBV12-4; j_gene: TRBJ1-2; CDR3nt: TGTGCCAGCAGTTTATCGGGCAGGGGCGGCTACACCTTC; CDR3aa: CASSLSGRGGYTF
abundance: .; d_gene: TRBD1; v_gene: TRBV12-3/TRBV12-4; j_gene: TRBJ2-7; CDR3nt: TGTGCCAGCAGACGACAGGGGGCGCGATACTTC; CDR3aa: CASRRQGARYF
abundance: many; d_gene: .; v_gene: TRBV11-2; j_gene: TRBJ1-3; CDR3nt: TGTGCCAGCAGCTTAGATCCTGATCCCGGAAACACCATATATTTT; CDR3aa: CASSLDPDPGNTIYF
abundance: .; d_gene: .; v_gene: TRBV20-1; j_gene: TRBJ2-7; CDR3nt: TGCAGTGCTAGAGATTACAGCGACGAGCAGTACTTC; CDR3aa: CSARDYSDEQYF
abundance: .; d_gene: TRBD1; v_gene: TRBV10-3; j_gene: TRBJ1-5; CDR3nt: TGTGCCACCGGGACAGGGGCGGTAGATCAGCCCCAGCATTTT; CDR3aa: CATGTGAVDQPQHF
abundance: many; d_gene: .; v_gene: TRBV2; j_gene: TRBJ1-6; CDR3nt: TGTGCCAGTGGGACTCCTGAAGTGCATTCACCCCTCCACTTT; CDR3aa: CASGTPEVHSPLHF
abundance: .; d_gene: .; v_gene: TRBV7-8; j_gene: TRBJ2-6; CDR3nt: TGTGCCAGCAGCACTTATCTTCAGGGCTCTGGGGCCAACGTCCTGACTTTC; CDR3aa: CASSTYLQGSGANVLTF
abundance: many; d_gene: TRBD1; v_gene: TRBV7-2; j_gene: TRBJ2-2; CDR3nt: TGTGCCAGCAGCGGGGACAGCCGGAACACCGGGGAGCTGTTTTTT; CDR3aa: CASSGDSRNTGELFF
abundance: .; d_gene: .; v_gene: TRBV7-6; j_gene: TRBJ2-1; CDR3nt: TGTGCCAGCAGCTCCGGACTAGAGCAGTTCTTC; CDR3aa: CASSSGLEQFF
abundance: .; d_gene: .; v_gene: TRBV7-8; j_gene: TRBJ2-5; CDR3nt: TGTGCCAGCAGCTTAGCAAGCAGGGCCCAAGAGACCCAGTACTTC; CDR3aa: CASSLASRAQETQYF
abundance: .; d_gene: TRBD2; v_gene: TRBV6-2/TRBV6-3; j_gene: TRBJ2-5; CDR3nt: TGTGCCAGCAGTTGGGGACTAGAAGAGACCCAGTACTTC; CDR3aa: CASSWGLEETQYF
abundance: few; d_gene: TRBD1; v_gene: TRBV5-1; j_gene: TRBJ1-4; CDR3nt: TGCGCCAGCAGCGTAACAGGGGGCTTGGGGGAAAAACTGTTTTTT; CDR3aa: CASSVTGGLGEKLFF
abundance: .; d_gene: TRBD1; v_gene: TRBV20-1; j_gene: TRBJ1-1; CDR3nt: TGCAGTGCTCACCCCGGGACAGGGGAAGTTGAAGCTTTCTTT; CDR3aa: CSAHPGTGEVEAFF
abundance: .; d_gene: TRBD1; v_gene: TRBV5-1; j_gene: TRBJ2-2; CDR3nt: TGCGCCAGCAGCTTGACAGGGGCGGTGAACACCGGGGAGCTGTTTTTT; CDR3aa: CASSLTGAVNTGELFF
abundance: .; d_gene: .; v_gene: TRBV10-2; j_gene: TRBJ1-1; CDR3nt: TGTGCCAGCAGTTCCCTGACACCTAACACTGAAGCTTTCTTT; CDR3aa: CASSSLTPNTEAFF
abundance: .; d_gene: TRBD1; v_gene: TRBV10-3; j_gene: TRBJ1-5; CDR3nt: TGTGCCAGCAGTTACTCGGGACAGGAGGAGCATTTT; CDR3aa: CASSYSGQEEHF
abundance: once; d_gene: .; v_gene: TRBV10-3; j_gene: TRBJ2-7; CDR3nt: TGTGCCATCCGCGTCGACGAGCAGTACTTC; CDR3aa: CAIRVDEQYF
abundance: .; d_gene: .; v_gene: TRBV11-2; j_gene: TRBJ2-5; CDR3nt: TGTGCCAGCAGCCAAGATTTGGTCAGACAAGAGACCCAGTACTTC; CDR3aa: CASSQDLVRQETQYF
abundance: many; d_gene: .; v_gene: TRBV29-1; j_gene: TRBJ2-5; CDR3nt: TGCAGCGTTGGAGGGGTTGGGGAGACCCAGTACTTC; CDR3aa: CSVGGVGETQYF
abundance: .; d_gene: TRBD1; v_gene: TRBV11-2; j_gene: TRBJ1-2; CDR3nt: TGTGCCAGCAGCTCCTGGGACAGATTCTATGGCTACACCTTC; CDR3aa: CASSSWDRFYGYTF
abundance: many; d_gene: .; v_gene: TRBV15; j_gene: TRBJ1-1; CDR3nt: TGTGCCACCAGCAGGGACGACGGGCTTGAAGCTTTCTTT; CDR3aa: CATSRDDGLEAFF
abundance: many; d_gene: TRBD1; v_gene: TRBV20-1; j_gene: TRBJ1-1; CDR3nt: TGCAGTGCTAGAGATGGCGACAGGGAAAACACTGAAGCTTTCTTT; CDR3aa: CSARDGDRENTEAFF
abundance: .; d_gene: .; v_gene: TRBV10-3; j_gene: TRBJ1-4; CDR3nt: TGTGCCATCAGTGAGAGGGCGGGTGAAAAACTGTTTTTT; CDR3aa: CAISERAGEKLFF
abundance: many; d_gene: .; v_gene: TRBV2; j_gene: TRBJ1-1; CDR3nt: TGTGCCAGCAGTGACCCCCGGACAGCCAGCACTGAAGCTTTCTTT; CDR3aa: CASSDPRTASTEAFF
abundance: .; d_gene: .; v_gene: TRBV10-3; j_gene: TRBJ1-2; CDR3nt: TGTGCCATCAGGGTAACAGACTTTCTCTCCTATGGCTACACCTTC; CDR3aa: CAIRVTDFLSYGYTF
abundance: many; d_gene: TRBD1; v_gene: TRBV19; j_gene: TRBJ1-1; CDR3nt: TGTGCCAGCAGCCCAGGGGGTCTGAACACTGAAGCTTTCTTT; CDR3aa: CASSPGGLNTEAFF
abundance: few; d_gene: TRBD2; v_gene: TRBV20-1; j_gene: TRBJ2-7; CDR3nt: TGCAGTGCTAGTGGGCTAGCGGTATACGAGCAGTACTTC; CDR3aa: CSASGLAVYEQYF
abundance: .; d_gene: .; v_gene: TRBV5-4; j_gene: TRBJ2-5; CDR3nt: TGTGCCAGCAGCTTGGGGTCGCTTGGGGAGACCCAGTACTTC; CDR3aa: CASSLGSLGETQYF
abundance: once; d_gene: .; v_gene: TRBV7-2; j_gene: TRBJ1-3; CDR3nt: TGCGCCATCAGCCAAGAGGGCTCCTCGGCCATATATTTT; CDR3aa: CAISQEGSSAIYF
abundance: many; d_gene: .; v_gene: TRBV13; j_gene: TRBJ1-1; CDR3nt: TGTGCCAGCACCTTATCGGGGGGGAACACTGAAGCTTTCTTT; CDR3aa: CASTLSGGNTEAFF
abundance: .; d_gene: .; v_gene: TRBV7-2; j_gene: TRBJ2-7; CDR3nt: TGTGCCAGCAGCCTAGCGCTAAGGACCTGCGAGCAGTACTTC; CDR3aa: CASSLALRTCEQYF
abundance: many; d_gene: TRBD1; v_gene: TRBV29-1; j_gene: TRBJ1-1; CDR3nt: TGCAGCGTTTGGGGAATTGACAGGGGGCGGACTGAAGCTTTCTTT; CDR3aa: CSVWGIDRGRTEAFF
abundance: .; d_gene: .; v_gene: TRBV29-1; j_gene: TRBJ2-2; CDR3nt: TGCAGCGTTGGCCCAGGCCGCGGGGAGCTGTTTTTT; CDR3aa: CSVGPGRGELFF
abundance: .; d_gene: TRBD1; v_gene: TRBV7-3; j_gene: TRBJ1-3; CDR3nt: TGTGCCAGCAGCTCGGGACAGGGCGTGCGAAACACCATATATTTT; CDR3aa: CASSSGQGVRNTIYF
abundance: many; d_gene: .; v_gene: TRBV10-3; j_gene: TRBJ1-1; CDR3nt: TGTGCCATCAGTGAGTTGGGGTCCACTGAAGCTTTCTTT; CDR3aa: CAISELGSTEAFF
abundance: many; d_gene: TRBD1; v_gene: TRBV25-1; j_gene: TRBJ2-5; CDR3nt: TGTGCCAGCAGTGACCGACAGGGAGCGCAGACCCAGTACTTC; CDR3aa: CASSDRQGAQTQYF
abundance: .; d_gene: .; v_gene: TRBV7-2; j_gene: TRBJ2-3; CDR3nt: TGTGCCAGCAGCTCAGGGGACGGACTCACAGATACGCAGTATTTT; CDR3aa: CASSSGDGLTDTQYF
abundance: .; d_gene: .; v_gene: TRBV29-1; j_gene: TRBJ1-2; CDR3nt: TGCAGCGTTGAAGACGGCGGGCGGGATGGCTACACCTTC; CDR3aa: CSVEDGGRDGYTF
abundance: few; d_gene: .; v_gene: TRBV11-2; j_gene: TRBJ1-1; CDR3nt: TGTGCCAGCAGCTTAGCCCCGCTAGTGGCTTTCTTT; CDR3aa: CASSLAPLVAFF
abundance: .; d_gene: TRBD1; v_gene: TRBV29-1; j_gene: TRBJ2-5; CDR3nt: TGCAGCGGGGACAGGGAACGAGAGACCCAGTACTTC; CDR3aa: CSGDRERETQYF
abundance: few; d_gene: TRBD1; v_gene: TRBV14; j_gene: TRBJ1-2; CDR3nt: TGTGCCAGCAGCCCCCGGGACAGGGGGTATGGATCATATGGCTACACCTTC; CDR3aa: CASSPRDRGYGSYGYTF
abundance: .; d_gene: .; v_gene: TRBV15; j_gene: TRBJ1-6; CDR3nt: TGTGCCACCAGCAGATTGGACAGCAATTCACCCCTCCACTTT; CDR3aa: CATSRLDSNSPLHF
abundance: .; d_gene: .; v_gene: TRBV4-1; j_gene: TRBJ1-6; CDR3nt: TGTGCCAGCAGCCAAGAGGGGACCAGACGCGGACCCCTCCACTTT; CDR3aa: CASSQEGTRRGPLHF
abundance: .; d_gene: .; v_gene: TRBV15; j_gene: TRBJ1-5; CDR3nt: TGTGCCACCAGCACCGGTGGACGGGGCAATCAGCCCCAGCATTTT; CDR3aa: CATSTGGRGNQPQHF
abundance: .; d_gene: .; v_gene: TRBV29-1; j_gene: TRBJ1-2; CDR3nt: TGCAGCGTTGAGTCGAGGGGGTATGGCTACACCTTC; CDR3aa: CSVESRGYGYTF
abundance: .; d_gene: .; v_gene: TRBV7-9; j_gene: TRBJ2-7; CDR3nt: TGTGCCAGCAGCCAAGATTTAGGAGCGAACGAGCAGTACTTC; CDR3aa: CASSQDLGANEQYF